What follows is one T cell receptor beta chain and its context. This sample is part of a study of monozygotic twins with inflammatory bowel disease. TCRdb re-analyzed the 5' RACE reads; it lists each CDR3 protein once, without DNA. This specimen shows 80,000 or so distinct CDR3 sequences; the ten leading clones hold less than 8%. The CDR3 has 13 amino acids. Germline V gives CDR1 DFQATT, CDR2 SNEGSKA (reference sequence). The TCR originated in a human donor with ulcerative colitis or Crohn's disease, or a healthy co-twin of an affected twin (not recorded which). Sequences were obtained from blood. This chain uses TRBV20-1 with TRBJ2-2; TCRdb picks TRBD1, but there is no DNA to check that call. This CDR3 reads CSARDTGAGELFF.